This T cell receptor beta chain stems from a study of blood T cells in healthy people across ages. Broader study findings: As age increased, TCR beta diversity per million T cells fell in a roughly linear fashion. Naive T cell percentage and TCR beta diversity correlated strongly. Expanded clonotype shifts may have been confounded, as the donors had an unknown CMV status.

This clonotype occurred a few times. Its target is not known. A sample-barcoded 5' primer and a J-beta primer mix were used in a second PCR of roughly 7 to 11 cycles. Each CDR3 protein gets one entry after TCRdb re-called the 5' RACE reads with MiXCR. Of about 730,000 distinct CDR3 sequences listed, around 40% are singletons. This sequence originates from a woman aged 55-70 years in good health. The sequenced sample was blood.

The CDR3 region is CATSRDGQGGSPLHF. DNA of the CDR3: TGTGCCACCAGCAGAGACGGACAGGGTGGTTCACCCCTCCACTTT. The V call is TRBV15, the J call TRBJ1-6; TRBD1 agrees at 8 bases. Trimming cost V 0 bases and J 9 bases; bases outside gene matches: 4. Germline loops: CDR1 LNHNV, CDR2 YYDKDF (reference sequence). This CDR3 spans 15 amino acids.